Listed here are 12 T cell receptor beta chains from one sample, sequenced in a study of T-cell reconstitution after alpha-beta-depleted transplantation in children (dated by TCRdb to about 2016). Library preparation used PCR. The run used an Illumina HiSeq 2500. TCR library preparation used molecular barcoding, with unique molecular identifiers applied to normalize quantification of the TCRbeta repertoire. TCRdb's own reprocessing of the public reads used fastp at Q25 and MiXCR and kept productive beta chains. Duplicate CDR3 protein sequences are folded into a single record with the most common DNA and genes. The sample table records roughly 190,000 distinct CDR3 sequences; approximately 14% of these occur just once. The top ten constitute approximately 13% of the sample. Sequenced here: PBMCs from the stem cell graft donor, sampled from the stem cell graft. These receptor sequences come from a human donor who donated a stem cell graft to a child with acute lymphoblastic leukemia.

The CDR3 coding sequence is TGTGCCAGCAGCCAATTAGGGGAGACCCAGTACTTC. Its protein product is CASSQLGETQYF. This chain connects TRBV14 to TRBJ2-5; D gene uncertain. V dropped 2 bases and J dropped 5 bases, with 6 bases sitting between them. Germline CDR1 and CDR2: SGHDN and FVKESK. This CDR3 comprises 12 residues.

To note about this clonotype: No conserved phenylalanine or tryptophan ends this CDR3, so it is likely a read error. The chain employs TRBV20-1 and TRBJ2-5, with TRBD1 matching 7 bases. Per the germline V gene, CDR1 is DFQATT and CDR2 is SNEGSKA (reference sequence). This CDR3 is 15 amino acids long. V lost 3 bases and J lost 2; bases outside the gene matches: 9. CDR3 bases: TGCAGTGCTAGGCCTATGACAGGGTCTCAAGAGACCCAGTACTTA. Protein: CSARPMTGSQETQYL.

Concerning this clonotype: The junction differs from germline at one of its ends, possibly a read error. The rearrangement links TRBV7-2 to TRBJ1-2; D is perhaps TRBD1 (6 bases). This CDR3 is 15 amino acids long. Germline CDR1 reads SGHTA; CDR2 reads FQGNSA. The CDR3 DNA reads TGTGCCAGCAGCCCCCACAGGGCCCCTAACTATGGCCACACCTTC. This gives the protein CASSPHRAPNYGHTF. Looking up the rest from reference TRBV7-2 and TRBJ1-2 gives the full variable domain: GAGVSQSPSNKVTEKGKDVELRCDPISGHTALYWYRQSLGQGLEFLIYFQGNSAPDKSGLPSDRFSAERTGGSVSTLTIQRTQQEDSAVYLCASSPHRAPNYGHTFGSGTRLTVV.

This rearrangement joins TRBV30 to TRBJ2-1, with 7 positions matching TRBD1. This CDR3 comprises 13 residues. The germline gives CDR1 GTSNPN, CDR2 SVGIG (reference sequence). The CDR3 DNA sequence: TGTGCGTTGGGGCAGGGGGCCTACAATGAGCAGTTCTTC. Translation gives CALGQGAYNEQFF.

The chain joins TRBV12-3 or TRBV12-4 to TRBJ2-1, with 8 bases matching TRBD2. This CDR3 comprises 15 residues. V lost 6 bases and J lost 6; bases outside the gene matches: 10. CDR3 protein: CASRHLAGFANEQFF. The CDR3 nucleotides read TGTGCCAGCAGACACCTAGCGGGTTTTGCCAATGAGCAGTTCTTC.

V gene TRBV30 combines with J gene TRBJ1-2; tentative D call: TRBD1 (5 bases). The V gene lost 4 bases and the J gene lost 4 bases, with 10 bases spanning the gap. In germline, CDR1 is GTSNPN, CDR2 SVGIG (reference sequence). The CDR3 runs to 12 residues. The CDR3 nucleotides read TGTGCCTGGACCTGGGACTTCTATGGCTACACCTTC. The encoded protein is CAWTWDFYGYTF.

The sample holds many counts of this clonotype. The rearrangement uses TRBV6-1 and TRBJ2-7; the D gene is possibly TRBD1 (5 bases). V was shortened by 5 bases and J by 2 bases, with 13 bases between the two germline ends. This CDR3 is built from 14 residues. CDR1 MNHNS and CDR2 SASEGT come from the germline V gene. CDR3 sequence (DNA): TGTGCCAGCAGTCGACCCAGGGTTACCTACGAGCAGTACTTC. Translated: CASSRPRVTYEQYF.

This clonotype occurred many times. The CDR3 loop reads CASRVFGDTQYF. The CDR3 coding sequence is TGTGCCAGCAGGGTCTTCGGAGATACGCAGTATTTT. This chain connects TRBV28 to TRBJ2-3, with D uncertain. The V gene lost 6 bases and the J gene lost 5 bases, with 9 bases spanning the gap. In germline, CDR1 is MDHEN, CDR2 SYDVKM. The CDR3 is 12 residues long.

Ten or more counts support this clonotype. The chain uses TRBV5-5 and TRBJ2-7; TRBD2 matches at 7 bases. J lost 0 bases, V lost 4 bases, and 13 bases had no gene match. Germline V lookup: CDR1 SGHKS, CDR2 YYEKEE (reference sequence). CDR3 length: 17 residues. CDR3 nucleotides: TGTGCCAGCAGCCCCTTGGGGGAGCGGGGAAACTCCTACGAGCAGTACTTC. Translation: CASSPLGERGNSYEQYF.

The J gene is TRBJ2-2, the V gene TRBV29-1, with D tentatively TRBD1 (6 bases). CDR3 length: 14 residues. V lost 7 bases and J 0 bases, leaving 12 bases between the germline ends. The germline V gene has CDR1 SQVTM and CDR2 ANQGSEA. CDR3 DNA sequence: TGCAGCGGGATGGGGGCGGCGAACACCGGGGAGCTGTTTTTT. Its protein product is CSGMGAANTGELFF.

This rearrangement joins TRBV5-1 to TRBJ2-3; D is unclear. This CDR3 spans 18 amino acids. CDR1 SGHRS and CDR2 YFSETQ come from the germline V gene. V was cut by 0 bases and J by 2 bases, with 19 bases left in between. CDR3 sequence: CASSLVGEARLYTDTQYF. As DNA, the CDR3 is TGCGCCAGCAGCTTGGTGGGTGAGGCACGATTGTACACAGATACGCAGTATTTT.

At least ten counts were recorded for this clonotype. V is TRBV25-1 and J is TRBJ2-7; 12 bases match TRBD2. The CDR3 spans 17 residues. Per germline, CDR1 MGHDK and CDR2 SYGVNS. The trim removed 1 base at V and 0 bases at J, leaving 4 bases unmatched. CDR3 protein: CASSESLAGGISYEQYF. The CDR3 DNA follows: TGTGCCAGCAGTGAATCGCTAGCGGGAGGGATCTCCTACGAGCAGTACTTC.